These 18 T cell receptor beta chains were all obtained from the same sample, sequenced in a study of T-cell memory formation after mild COVID-19. In TCRdb, the 5' RACE reads were re-called with MiXCR into one record per CDR3 protein. The sample lists approximately 260,000 distinct CDR3 sequences, 15% to 20% occurring once. The sequencing input was PBMCs or a T cell subset sorted from them (not recorded which). These receptors came from a man aged 18 to 30 who had mild COVID-19 (a few samples of this study predate the infection). Cell type and time point are not known.

This clonotype was picked up a small number of times. The rearrangement uses TRBV6-5 and TRBJ1-1, with TRBD1 identical over 9 bases. V gave up 2 bases and J gave up 5 bases; unmatched junction bases: 3. The CDR3 is made up of 14 amino acids. Looked up from germline, CDR1 is MNHEY and CDR2 is SVGAGI. The CDR3 loop is CASSYGDRATEAFF. The CDR3 DNA is TGTGCCAGCAGTTACGGGGACAGGGCGACTGAAGCTTTCTTT.

This clonotype came up a few times. This chain connects TRBV10-3 to TRBJ2-5; D not resolved. V was cut by 2 bases and J by 0 bases, with 10 bases left in between. This CDR3 has 15 residues. CDR1 ENHRY and CDR2 SYGVKD come from the germline V gene. CDR3 DNA sequence: TGTGCCATCAGTGAGAGCCCGGCGAACCAAGAGACCCAGTACTTC. This encodes CAISESPANQETQYF.

This clonotype was counted only a few times. The rearrangement uses TRBV20-1 and TRBJ2-1, with 10 bases identical to TRBD2. The CDR3 contains 15 residues. Trimming at V came to 2 bases and at J to 8 bases, leaving 9 bases not matched to a gene. CDR1 is DFQATT and CDR2 is SNEGSKA in the germline V gene (reference sequence). The CDR3, as DNA: TGCAGTGCTAGACAAGCTAGCGGGGGTTGGGATGAGCAGTTCTTC. Amino acids: CSARQASGGWDEQFF.

This clonotype was recorded a few times. The chain is built from TRBV6-6 and TRBJ2-3; D perhaps matches TRBD2 (6 bases). V lost 8 bases, J lost 5 bases, and 23 bases lay in between. The length of the CDR3 is 16 residues. The germline V gene has CDR1 MNHNY and CDR2 SVGAGI (reference sequence). CDR3 sequence: CASDLGRDSLRDTQYF. The DNA for the CDR3 is TGTGCCAGCGATTTGGGCCGGGACTCCTTGCGAGATACGCAGTATTTT.

The genes are TRBV6-4 and TRBJ2-1; the match to TRBD2 covers 7 bases. Trimming removed 5 bases from V and 7 bases from J; junction bases left unmatched: 11. CDR1 and CDR2 (germline): MRHNA, SNTAGT. This CDR3 region has 15 residues. Written as DNA, the CDR3 is TGTGCCAGCAGTCGGTCGAGCGGGGCTCAGAATGAGCAGTTCTTC. Protein sequence: CASSRSSGAQNEQFF.

This clonotype was seen a handful of times. This chain joins TRBV7-6 and TRBJ1-1; D is perhaps TRBD1 (5 bases). Trimming pared 3 bases from V and 4 bases from J, leaving 18 bases between. Germline CDR1 reads SGHVS; CDR2 reads FNYEAQ. The CDR3 consists of 16 residues. The CDR3 DNA reads TGTGCCAGCAGCTTGGTGGGGAGGGGCACGGGCACTGAAGCTTTCTTT. This encodes CASSLVGRGTGTEAFF.

V is TRBV5-8 and J is TRBJ2-3; weak D call: TRBD1 (5 bases). This CDR3 region has 16 residues. V dropped 2 bases and J dropped 4 bases, with 17 bases sitting between them. CDR1 and CDR2 (germline): SGHTS, YDEGEE. DNA of the CDR3: TGTGCCAGCAGCTTTGGGGCGGATCCCCCCGCAGATACGCAGTATTTT. Translation: CASSFGADPPADTQYF.

This chain links TRBV12-3 or TRBV12-4 with TRBJ2-3, with no clear D. The CDR3 is made up of 13 amino acids. V was cut by 6 bases and J by 2 bases, with 9 bases left in between. CDR3 sequence: CASRLGFTDTQYF. CDR3 in DNA: TGTGCCAGCAGACTTGGGTTCACAGATACGCAGTATTTT.

This clonotype was seen at least ten times. The chain recombines TRBV7-2 with TRBJ2-7; D is perhaps TRBD1 or TRBD2 (6 bases each). The CDR3 contains 14 residues. V was shortened by 5 bases and J by 6 bases, with 17 bases between the two germline ends. Germline CDR1 reads SGHTA; CDR2 reads FQGNSA. The CDR3 region is CASSAGGPSTEQYF. For the CDR3, the DNA is TGTGCCAGCAGCGCCGGGGGCCCCAGCACCGAGCAGTACTTC.

CDR3 DNA: TGTGCCAGCAGTGAAGCTGGAAGGGGGGAAGAGACCCAGTACTTC. It is translated as CASSEAGRGEETQYF. V usage is TRBV6-1 and J usage is TRBJ2-5; the D call may be TRBD1 or TRBD2 (6 bases each). Trimming took off 0 bases at V and 3 bases at J, with 11 bases between the two ends. CDR3 size: 15 residues. CDR1 and CDR2 (germline): MNHNS, SASEGT.

In its sample, this clonotype was seen many times. The junction departs from the called germline gene at one end, perhaps through a read error. The chain uses TRBV12-3 or TRBV12-4 and TRBJ2-5, with 14 bases fitting TRBD2. This CDR3 contains 15 residues. The CDR3 DNA sequence: TGCGCCAGCAGCCTGGGACTAGCGGGGGAAGAGACCCAGTACTTC. Encoded protein: CASSLGLAGEETQYF.

This clonotype was observed many times. The V and J genes are TRBV7-6 and TRBJ2-3; 8 bases are shared with TRBD2. This CDR3 region has 16 residues. Unmatched junction bases numbered 19, after V lost 7 bases and J lost 10 bases. Germline values: CDR1 SGHVS, CDR2 FNYEAQ. This CDR3 reads CASTLERGSGMSAQYF. The CDR3 nucleotides read TGTGCCAGCACCCTTGAGCGGGGGTCGGGCATGAGCGCGCAGTATTTT. Combining the CDR3 with reference TRBV7-6 and TRBJ2-3 gives the whole variable domain GAGVSQSPRYKVTKRGQDVALRCDPISGHVSLYWYRQALGQGPEFLTYFNYEAQQDKSGLPNDRFSAERPEGSISTLTIQRTEQRDSAMYRCASTLERGSGMSAQYFGPGTRLTVL.

The chain is built from TRBV7-9 and TRBJ1-5; 10 nucleotides line up with TRBD1. CDR1 and CDR2 from the germline V gene are SEHNR and FQNEAQ (reference sequence). With 0 bases clipped from V and 3 bases from J, the junction kept 2 bases outside the gene matches. The CDR3 runs 16 residues. The CDR3 region is CASSLAGQGINQPQHF. The CDR3 coding sequence is TGTGCCAGCAGCTTAGCGGGACAGGGGATCAATCAGCCCCAGCATTTT.

This clonotype has ten or more counts. This chain links TRBV20-1 with TRBJ1-2; 7 nucleotides line up with TRBD1. In germline, CDR1 is DFQATT, CDR2 SNEGSKA (reference sequence). With V trimmed by 5 bases and J by 2 bases, 5 bases remained unmatched. The CDR3 is 13 residues long. CDR3 nucleotides: TGCAGTGCTTCCAAGGACAGGAACTATGGCTACACCTTC. It specifies CSASKDRNYGYTF.

This clonotype has just a few counts. This rearrangement joins TRBV4-1 to TRBJ2-7; D may be TRBD2 (5 bases). Germline V gene data show CDR1 as MGHRA and CDR2 as YSYEKL. This CDR3 region has 14 residues. Trimming took 4 bases from V and 0 from J, leaving 10 bases between them. Written as DNA, the CDR3 is TGCGCCAGCAGCCGGCGGGTGAGCTCCTACGAGCAGTACGTC. Residues: CASSRRVSSYEQYV.

This sequence joins TRBV9 and TRBJ2-1, with D maybe TRBD1 (6 bases). Trimming cost V 4 bases and J 7 bases, with 12 bases left between them. Germline-derived CDR1 and CDR2 are SGDLS and YYNGEE. The CDR3 runs 13 residues. CDR3 region: CASSPRTANEQFF. CDR3 nucleotides: TGTGCCAGCAGCCCCAGGACAGCAAATGAGCAGTTCTTC.

This clonotype was found a few times. The chain employs TRBV10-3 and TRBJ2-5; a weak D match, TRBD1 (5 bases). The V gene's germline CDR1 is ENHRY and CDR2 SYGVKD. The V gene lost 5 bases and the J gene lost 3 bases, with 10 bases spanning the gap. The CDR3 spans 13 residues. The CDR3 DNA is TGTGCCATCAGTCGGACACTGGAAGAGACCCAGTACTTC. Amino acid sequence: CAISRTLEETQYF.

This sequence joins TRBV5-1 and TRBJ2-3; 10 bases fit TRBD2. Germline loops: CDR1 SGHRS, CDR2 YFSETQ. The CDR3 extends over 15 amino acids. The V and J ends lost 2 bases and 4 bases, in that order; junction bases with no gene match: 4. DNA of the CDR3: TGCGCCAGCAGCTTAACTAGCGGGGCCGCAGATACGCAGTATTTT. Translation gives CASSLTSGAADTQYF.